These 7 T cell receptor beta chains originate from one sample sequenced in a study of identical twins. From the 5' RACE reads, TCRdb called clonotypes with MiXCR, one entry per CDR3 protein. The sample lists fewer than 500,000 distinct CDR3 sequences, roughly a quarter seen once, with roughly 2.8% in the top ten. The same data also went into a second study, on T cells expressing NK-cell markers.

Material for sequencing was CD4+ T cells sorted from blood. These receptors were collected from a woman in her late teens or twenties in good health.

A few counts support this clonotype. The chain has TRBV24-1 and TRBJ2-5, with a possible D match to TRBD2 (5 bases). The V gene lost 2 bases and the J gene lost 2 bases, with 11 bases spanning the gap. The length of the CDR3 is 15 residues. Germline values: CDR1 KGHDR, CDR2 SFDVKD. The CDR3 is CATSDSRRGQETQYF. For the CDR3, the DNA is TGTGCCACCAGTGATTCTCGACGGGGACAAGAGACCCAGTACTTC.

This clonotype has just one count. One end of the junction is discordant with germline, which a read error may explain. The V call is TRBV5-1, the J call TRBJ1-1; 7 bases are shared with TRBD1. The CDR3 contains 15 residues. From germline, CDR1 is SGHRS and CDR2 YFSETQ. The CDR3 spells CAGSFQTGLNTEAFF. CDR3 bases: TGCGCCGGCAGCTTTCAGACAGGGCTGAACACTGAAGCTTTCTTT.

This clonotype was recorded a few times. The chain combines TRBV3-1 with TRBJ1-2; 8 bases line up with TRBD1. The germline CDR1 and CDR2 sequences are LGHDT and YNNKEL (reference sequence). CDR3 length equals 14 residues. J gave up 7 bases and V 4 bases, and 8 bases lay outside the gene matches. This CDR3 reads CASSRLDRAVGYTF. CDR3 bases: TGTGCCAGCAGCCGCCTGGACAGGGCGGTTGGCTACACCTTC.

This clonotype was observed a handful of times. The V gene is TRBV20-1, the J gene TRBJ2-4, with 9 nucleotides matching TRBD2. V trimming: 1 base; J trimming: 8 bases; junction bases outside the gene matches: 6. CDR3 length: 14 amino acids. In germline, CDR1 is DFQATT, CDR2 SNEGSKA (reference sequence). In DNA form, the CDR3 reads TGCAGTGCTAGAGTCGGTGGCGGGGGGGACATTCAGTACTTC. Amino acid sequence: CSARVGGGGDIQYF.

This chain connects TRBV2 to TRBJ1-4, with D unclear. V lost 3 bases, J lost 8 bases, and 10 bases lay in between. The CDR3 extends over 13 amino acids. Germline lookup yields CDR1 SNHLY and CDR2 FYNNEI. The CDR3 DNA sequence: TGTGCCAGCAGTGAGGCCATCAAAGAAAAACTGTTTTTT. Protein product: CASSEAIKEKLFF.

A few counts support this clonotype. The chain links TRBV6-2 or TRBV6-3 to TRBJ2-2; a possible D gene is TRBD1 (6 bases). V lost 7 bases and J 4 bases, leaving 13 bases between the germline ends. CDR1 is MNHEY, CDR2 SVGEGT, per germline. The CDR3 loop spans 14 amino acids. As DNA, the CDR3 is TGTGCCAGCACGGTAGGACAGACCACCGGGGAGCTGTTTTTT. It yields the protein CASTVGQTTGELFF.

This chain links TRBV6-1 with TRBJ2-7; no reliable D call. The germline V and J ends were trimmed by 3 bases and 11 bases, with 11 bases remaining between them. CDR3 size: 11 residues. Germline V lookup: CDR1 MNHNS, CDR2 SASEGT. DNA for the CDR3: TGTGCCAGCAGTGATGGGCACCCGGAGTACTTC. It translates to CASSDGHPEYF.